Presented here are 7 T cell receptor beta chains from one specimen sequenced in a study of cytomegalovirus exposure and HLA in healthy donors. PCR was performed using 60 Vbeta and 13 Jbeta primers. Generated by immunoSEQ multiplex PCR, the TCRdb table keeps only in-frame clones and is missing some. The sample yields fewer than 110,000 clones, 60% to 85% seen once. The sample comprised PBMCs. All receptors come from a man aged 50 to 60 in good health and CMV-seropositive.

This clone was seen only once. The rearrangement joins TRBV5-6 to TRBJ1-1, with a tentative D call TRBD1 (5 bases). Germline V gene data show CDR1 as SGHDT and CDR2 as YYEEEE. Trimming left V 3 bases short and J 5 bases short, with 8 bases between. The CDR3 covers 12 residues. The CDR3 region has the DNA TGTGCCAGCAGCTCCGGGGGGACTGAAGCTTTCTTT. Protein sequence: CASSSGGTEAFF.

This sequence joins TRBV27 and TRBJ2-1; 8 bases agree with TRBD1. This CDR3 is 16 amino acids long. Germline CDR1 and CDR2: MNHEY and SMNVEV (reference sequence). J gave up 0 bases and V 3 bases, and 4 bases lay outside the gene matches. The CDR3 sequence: CASSLPGTGSYNEQFF. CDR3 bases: TGTGCCAGCAGTTTGCCAGGGACAGGCTCCTACAATGAGCAGTTCTTC.

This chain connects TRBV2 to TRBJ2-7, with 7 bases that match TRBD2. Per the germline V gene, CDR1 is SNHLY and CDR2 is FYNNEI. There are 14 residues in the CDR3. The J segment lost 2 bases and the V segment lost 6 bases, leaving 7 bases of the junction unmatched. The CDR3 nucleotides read TGTGCCAGCAGAGACGGGACTATAACCTACGAGCAGTACTTC. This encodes CASRDGTITYEQYF.

In DNA form, the CDR3 reads TGTGCCAGCAGCTTCCGGACAGGGTCCAGCTCCTACGAGCAGTACTTC. It translates to CASSFRTGSSSYEQYF. The chain uses TRBV7-6 and TRBJ2-7; 8 nucleotides align to TRBD1. This CDR3 contains 16 residues. CDR1 and CDR2 (germline): SGHVS, FNYEAQ. V dropped 3 bases and J dropped 0; count of bases not matched to a gene: 7.

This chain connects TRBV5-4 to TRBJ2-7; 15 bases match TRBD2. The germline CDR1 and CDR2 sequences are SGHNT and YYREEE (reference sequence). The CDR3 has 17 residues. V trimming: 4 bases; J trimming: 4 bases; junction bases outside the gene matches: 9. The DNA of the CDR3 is TGTGCCAGCAGCAGGGGGGGGACTAGCGGGAGGTTATACGAGCAGTACTTC. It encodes CASSRGGTSGRLYEQYF.

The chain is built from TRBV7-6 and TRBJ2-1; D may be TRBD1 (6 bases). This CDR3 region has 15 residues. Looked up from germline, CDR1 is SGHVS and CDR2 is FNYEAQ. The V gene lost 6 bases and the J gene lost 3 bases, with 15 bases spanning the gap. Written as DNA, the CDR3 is TGTGCCAGCAGTCCCCCCGGGACACGCTACAATGAGCAGTTCTTC. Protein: CASSPPGTRYNEQFF.

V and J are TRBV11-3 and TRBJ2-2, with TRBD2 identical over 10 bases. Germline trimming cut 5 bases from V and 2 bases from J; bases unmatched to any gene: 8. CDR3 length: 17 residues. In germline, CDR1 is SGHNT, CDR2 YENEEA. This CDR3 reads CASSIQGLAANTGELFF. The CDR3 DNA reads TGTGCCAGCAGCATCCAAGGACTAGCGGCCAACACCGGGGAGCTGTTTTTT.